This passage covers 13 T cell receptor beta chains from one sample sequenced in a study of radiation and T cells in renal cell carcinoma. Time point: blood 2 weeks post-SBRT. Documented treatment: 15 Gy SBRT to primary tumor, nephrectomy 4 weeks later. Assay: immunoSEQ multiplex PCR; the TCRdb copy retains only in-frame clones and omits some. The sample shows about 150,000 clones, roughly 89% of them seen only once. Source: blood, taken from a patient whose treatment included radiotherapy and nephrectomy. Source of these receptors: a woman in her forties or fifties with renal cell carcinoma.

The table lists this clone with a count of one. The rearrangement joins TRBV6-6 to TRBJ2-1, with D possibly TRBD2 on 6 matching bases. The CDR3 has 14 residues. With 8 bases removed from V and 0 bases from J, the gap between germline ends came to 11 bases. Looked up from germline, CDR1 is MNHNY and CDR2 is SVGAGI (reference sequence). This chain's CDR3 is CASRDFSSYNEQFF. For the CDR3, the DNA is TGTGCCAGCCGGGACTTCAGCTCCTACAATGAGCAGTTCTTC.

The chain has TRBV6-5 and TRBJ2-3; 12 bases align to TRBD2. Per the germline V gene, CDR1 is MNHEY and CDR2 is SVGAGI. J lost 4 bases, V lost 5 bases, and 4 bases had no gene match. The CDR3 is 15 residues long. CDR3 region: CASSKLAGGSDTQYF. The CDR3, as DNA: TGTGCCAGCAGTAAACTAGCGGGGGGATCAGATACGCAGTATTTT.

The V call is TRBV19, the J call TRBJ2-5, with a possible D match to TRBD1 (5 bases). V was cut by 5 bases and J by 2 bases, with 12 bases left in between. CDR3 length: 14 amino acids. Germline CDR1 and CDR2: LNHDA and SQIVND (reference sequence). In DNA form, the CDR3 reads TGTGCCAGTAGTTATGTGGGGCTACAAGAGACCCAGTACTTC. Its protein product is CASSYVGLQETQYF. Full variable domain (rest looked up from reference TRBV19 and TRBJ2-5): DGGITQSPKYLFRKEGQNVTLSCEQNLNHDAMYWYRQDPGQGLRLIYYSQIVNDFQKGDIAEGYSVSREKKESFPLTVTSAQKNPTAFYLCASSYVGLQETQYFGPGTRLLVL.

V is TRBV5-1 and J is TRBJ2-7, with TRBD2 matching 7 bases. V lost 0 bases and J lost 5; bases outside the gene matches: 2. Germline loops: CDR1 SGHRS, CDR2 YFSETQ. This CDR3 contains 13 residues. The chain's CDR3 is CASSLGLADEQYF. The CDR3 DNA follows: TGCGCCAGCAGCTTGGGGCTAGCGGACGAGCAGTACTTC.

The chain employs TRBV11-3 and TRBJ2-3; TRBD2 matches at 12 bases. J gave up 4 bases and V 4 bases, and 6 bases lay outside the gene matches. The CDR3 loop spans 16 amino acids. CDR1 SGHNT and CDR2 YENEEA come from the germline V gene. CDR3 in amino acids: CASSSYTSGGPDTQYF. The CDR3 coding sequence is TGTGCCAGCAGCTCTTACACTAGCGGGGGGCCAGATACGCAGTATTTT.

This clone was counted a single time. The rearrangement joins TRBV7-9 to TRBJ2-1; D is unresolved. The CDR3 covers 14 residues. The germline V gene has CDR1 SEHNR and CDR2 FQNEAQ (reference sequence). The CDR3 DNA sequence: TGTGCTCCCCTCCCCTCGAACTCCTACAATGAGCAGTTCTTC. Translated: CAPLPSNSYNEQFF.

The rearrangement links TRBV10-2 to TRBJ2-1; D is perhaps TRBD1 (6 bases). The CDR3 extends over 12 amino acids. Germline CDR1 WSHSY, CDR2 SAAADI. V lost 11 bases, J lost 10 bases, and 18 bases lay in between. CDR3 sequence (DNA): TGCGCCGGGGGCAGGGCTATAGGAGAGCAGTTCTTC. Protein: CAGGRAIGEQFF.

The V gene is TRBV13, the J gene TRBJ2-6; the D is unclear. V shed 2 bases and J shed 2 bases, with 10 bases lying between them. The CDR3 runs 16 residues. Germline CDR1 is PRHDT and CDR2 is FYEKMQ (reference sequence). The CDR3 protein is CASSLSRKTGANVLTF. The CDR3 coding sequence is TGTGCCAGCAGCTTAAGCAGGAAAACTGGGGCCAACGTCCTGACTTTC.

This clone was counted between two and nine times. The chain recombines TRBV2 with TRBJ1-2, with D unclear. CDR1 and CDR2 (germline): SNHLY, FYNNEI. The CDR3 extends over 13 amino acids. The V gene lost 4 bases and the J gene lost 2 bases, with 8 bases spanning the gap. The CDR3 sequence is CASSVSQNYGYTF. CDR3 sequence (DNA): TGTGCCAGCAGTGTATCTCAGAACTATGGCTACACCTTC.

The genes are TRBV19 and TRBJ2-2, with D unclear. There are 15 residues in the CDR3. V lost 5 bases and J lost 5, with 15 bases in between. Germline V gene lookup returns CDR1 LNHDA and CDR2 SQIVND (reference sequence). CDR3: CASSFSEGYTGELFF. The CDR3 DNA follows: TGTGCCAGTAGTTTTAGTGAAGGGTATACCGGGGAGCTGTTTTTT.

The chain links TRBV6-5 to TRBJ2-1, with 9 bases matching TRBD2. J lost 7 bases, V lost 0 bases, and 4 bases had no gene match. The CDR3 has 15 amino acids. Germline CDR1 and CDR2: MNHEY and SVGAGI. The CDR3: CASSYSRGGANEQFF. The DNA of the CDR3 is TGTGCCAGCAGTTACTCTCGCGGGGGGGCGAATGAGCAGTTCTTC.

V and J are TRBV7-2 and TRBJ1-1; the match to TRBD1 covers 7 bases. Losses at the gene ends were 5 bases for V and 1 base for J; bases not matched to a gene: 7. The CDR3 length is 15 residues. CDR1 and CDR2 from the germline V gene are SGHTA and FQGNSA. The CDR3 DNA reads TGTGCCAGCAGCCCTCAGGGGGTGTCGAACACTGAAGCTTTCTTT. Encoded protein: CASSPQGVSNTEAFF. Supplemented by reference TRBV7-2 and TRBJ1-1, the full variable domain reads GAGVSQSPSNKVTEKGKDVELRCDPISGHTALYWYRQSLGQGLEFLIYFQGNSAPDKSGLPSDRFSAERTGGSVSTLTIQRTQQEDSAVYLCASSPQGVSNTEAFFGQGTRLTVV.

This clone has only one observation. The gene calls are TRBV14 and TRBJ1-4, with 9 bases identical to TRBD1. V was clipped by 4 bases and J by 8 bases; unmatched bases: 11. Per germline, CDR1 SGHDN and CDR2 FVKESK. This CDR3 spans 16 amino acids. CDR3 in DNA: TGTGCCAGCAGCCTTCTCACAGGGGGCATGGGGGAAAAACTGTTTTTT. Encoded protein: CASSLLTGGMGEKLFF.